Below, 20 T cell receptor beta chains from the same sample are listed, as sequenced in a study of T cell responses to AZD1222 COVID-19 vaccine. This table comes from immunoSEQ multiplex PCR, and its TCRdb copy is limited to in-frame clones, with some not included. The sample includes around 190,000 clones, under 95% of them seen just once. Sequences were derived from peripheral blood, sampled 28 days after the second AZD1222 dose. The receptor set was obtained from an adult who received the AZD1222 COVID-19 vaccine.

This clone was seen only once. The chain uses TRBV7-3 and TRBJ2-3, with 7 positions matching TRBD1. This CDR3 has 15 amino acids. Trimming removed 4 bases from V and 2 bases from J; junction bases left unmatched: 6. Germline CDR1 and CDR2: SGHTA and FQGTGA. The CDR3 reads CASSSTGLLTDTQYF. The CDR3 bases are TGTGCCAGCAGCTCGACAGGGTTACTCACAGATACGCAGTATTTT.

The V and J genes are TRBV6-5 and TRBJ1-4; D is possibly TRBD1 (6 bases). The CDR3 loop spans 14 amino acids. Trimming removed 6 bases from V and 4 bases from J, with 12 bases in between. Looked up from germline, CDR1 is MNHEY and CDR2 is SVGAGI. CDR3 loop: CASSQGTINEKLFF. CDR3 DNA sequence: TGTGCCAGCAGCCAGGGGACAATTAATGAAAAACTGTTTTTT.

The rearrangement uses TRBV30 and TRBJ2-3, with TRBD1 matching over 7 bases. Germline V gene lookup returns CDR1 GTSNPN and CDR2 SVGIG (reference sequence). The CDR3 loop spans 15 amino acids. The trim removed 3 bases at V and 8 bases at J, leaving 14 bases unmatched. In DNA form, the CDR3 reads TGTGCCTGGAGCCGTTTCCGTGAGGGGGCGGCTACGCAGTATTTT. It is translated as CAWSRFREGAATQYF.

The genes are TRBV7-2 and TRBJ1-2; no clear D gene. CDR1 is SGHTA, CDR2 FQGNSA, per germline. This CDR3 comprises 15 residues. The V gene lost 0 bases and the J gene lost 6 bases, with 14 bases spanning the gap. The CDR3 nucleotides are TGTGCCAGCAGCTTAGCGCCCGGTCTCGTAGATGGCTACACCTTC. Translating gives CASSLAPGLVDGYTF.

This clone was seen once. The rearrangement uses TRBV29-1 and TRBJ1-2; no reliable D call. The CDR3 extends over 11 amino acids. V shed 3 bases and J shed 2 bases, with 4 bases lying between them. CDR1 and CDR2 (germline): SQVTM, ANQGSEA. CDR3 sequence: CSVEVNYGYTF. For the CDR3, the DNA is TGCAGCGTTGAGGTAAACTATGGCTACACCTTC.

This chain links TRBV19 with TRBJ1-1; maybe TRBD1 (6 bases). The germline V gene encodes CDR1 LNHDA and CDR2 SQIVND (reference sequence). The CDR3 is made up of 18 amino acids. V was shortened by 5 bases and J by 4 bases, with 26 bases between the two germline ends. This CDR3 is CASSLSPQPRGVATEAFF. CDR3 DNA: TGTGCCAGTAGTCTCTCCCCTCAGCCCAGGGGCGTTGCCACTGAAGCTTTCTTT.

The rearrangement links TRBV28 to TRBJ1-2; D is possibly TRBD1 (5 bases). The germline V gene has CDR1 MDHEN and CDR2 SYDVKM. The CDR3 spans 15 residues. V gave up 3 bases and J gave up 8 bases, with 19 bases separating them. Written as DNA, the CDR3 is TGTGCCAGCAGTTTTGGGGGTGTCCTCGTCCAAGGCTACACCTTC. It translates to CASSFGGVLVQGYTF.

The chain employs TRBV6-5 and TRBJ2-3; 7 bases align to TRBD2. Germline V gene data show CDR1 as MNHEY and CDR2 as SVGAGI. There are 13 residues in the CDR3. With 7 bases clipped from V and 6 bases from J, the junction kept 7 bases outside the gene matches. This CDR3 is CASTLAALDTQYF. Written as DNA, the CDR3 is TGTGCCAGCACCCTAGCGGCGTTGGATACGCAGTATTTT.

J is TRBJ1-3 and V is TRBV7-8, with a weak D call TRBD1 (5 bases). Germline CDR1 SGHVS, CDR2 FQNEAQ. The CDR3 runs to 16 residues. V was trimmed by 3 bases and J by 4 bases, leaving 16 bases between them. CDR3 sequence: CASSFPGVSGGNTIYF. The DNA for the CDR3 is TGTGCCAGCAGCTTCCCGGGGGTATCAGGGGGAAACACCATATATTTT.

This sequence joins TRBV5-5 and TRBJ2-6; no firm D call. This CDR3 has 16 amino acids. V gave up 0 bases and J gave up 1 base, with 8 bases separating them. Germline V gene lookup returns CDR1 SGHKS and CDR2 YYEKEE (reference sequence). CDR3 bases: TGTGCCAGCAGCTTGGCAGGACCTTCTGGGGCCAACGTCCTGACTTTC. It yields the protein CASSLAGPSGANVLTF.

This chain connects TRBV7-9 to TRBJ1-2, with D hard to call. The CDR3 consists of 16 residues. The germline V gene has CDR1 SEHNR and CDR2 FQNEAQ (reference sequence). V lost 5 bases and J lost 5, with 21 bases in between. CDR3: CASSQASGPWGYGYTF. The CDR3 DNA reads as TGTGCCAGCAGCCAAGCCTCCGGGCCTTGGGGATATGGCTACACCTTC.

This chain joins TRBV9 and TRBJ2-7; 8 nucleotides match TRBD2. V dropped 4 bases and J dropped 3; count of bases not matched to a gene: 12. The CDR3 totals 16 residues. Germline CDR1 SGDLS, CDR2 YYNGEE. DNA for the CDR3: TGTGCCAGCAGCCCGGCCGTAGCGGGGAACGACTACGAGCAGTACTTC. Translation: CASSPAVAGNDYEQYF.

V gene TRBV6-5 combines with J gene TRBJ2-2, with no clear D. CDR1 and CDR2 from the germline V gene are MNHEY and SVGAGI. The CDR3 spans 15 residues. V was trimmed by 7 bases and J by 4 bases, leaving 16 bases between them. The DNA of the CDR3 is TGTGCCAGCACTCAGGACGGTTCGGGCACCGGGGAGCTGTTTTTT. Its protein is CASTQDGSGTGELFF.

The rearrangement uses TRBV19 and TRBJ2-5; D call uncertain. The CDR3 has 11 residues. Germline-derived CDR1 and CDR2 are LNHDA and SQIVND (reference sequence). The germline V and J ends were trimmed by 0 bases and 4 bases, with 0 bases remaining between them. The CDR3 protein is CASSIEETQYF. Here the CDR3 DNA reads TGTGCCAGTAGTATAGAAGAGACCCAGTACTTC.

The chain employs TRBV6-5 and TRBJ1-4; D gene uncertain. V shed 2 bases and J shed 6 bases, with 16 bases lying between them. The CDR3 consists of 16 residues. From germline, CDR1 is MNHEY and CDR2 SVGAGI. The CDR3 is CASSYDLPREDEKLFF. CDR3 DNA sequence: TGTGCCAGCAGTTACGACCTCCCCCGGGAAGATGAAAAACTGTTTTTT.

The CDR3 reads CASSIPGTIYF. The DNA for the CDR3 is TGTGCCAGTAGTATCCCCGGAACCATATATTTT. This chain connects TRBV19 to TRBJ1-3; D ambiguous. Germline V CDR1 and CDR2: LNHDA, SQIVND (reference sequence). With 3 bases removed from V and 10 bases from J, the gap between germline ends came to 7 bases. The CDR3 sequence is 11 residues long.

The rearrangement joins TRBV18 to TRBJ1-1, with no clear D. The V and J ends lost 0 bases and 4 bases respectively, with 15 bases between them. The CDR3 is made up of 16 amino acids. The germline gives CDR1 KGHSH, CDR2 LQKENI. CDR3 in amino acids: CASSPPSLAGSTEAFF. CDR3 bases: TGTGCCAGCTCACCACCTTCCTTAGCGGGGTCCACTGAAGCTTTCTTT.

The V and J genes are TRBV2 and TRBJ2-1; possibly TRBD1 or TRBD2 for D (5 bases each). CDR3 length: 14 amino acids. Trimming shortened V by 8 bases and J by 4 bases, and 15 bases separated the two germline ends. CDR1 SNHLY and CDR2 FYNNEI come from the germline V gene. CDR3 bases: TGTGCCAGCGAATCAGGGTCGGGGTACAATGAGCAGTTCTTC. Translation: CASESGSGYNEQFF.

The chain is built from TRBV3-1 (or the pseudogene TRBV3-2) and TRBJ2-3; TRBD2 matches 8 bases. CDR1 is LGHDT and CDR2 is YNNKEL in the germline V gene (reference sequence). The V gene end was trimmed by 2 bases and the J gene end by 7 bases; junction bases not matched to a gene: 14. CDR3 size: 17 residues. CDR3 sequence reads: CASSQQLLAEGRYTQYF. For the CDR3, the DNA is TGTGCCAGCAGCCAACAACTACTAGCGGAAGGCAGGTATACGCAGTATTTT.

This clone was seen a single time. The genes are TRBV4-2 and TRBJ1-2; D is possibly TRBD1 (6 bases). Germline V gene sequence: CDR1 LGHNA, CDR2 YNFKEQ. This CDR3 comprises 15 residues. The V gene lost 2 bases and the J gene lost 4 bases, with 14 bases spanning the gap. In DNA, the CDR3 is TGTGCCAGCAGCCAAATAACAGGGAGTACCTATGGCTACACCTTC. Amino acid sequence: CASSQITGSTYGYTF.